These 10 T cell receptor beta chains were all obtained from the same sample, sequenced in a study of shared clonotypes between healthy human individuals. Assay used: immunoSEQ multiplex PCR; TCRdb lists only in-frame clones, some missing. Among a few million clones listed, more than 85% were seen once. The sequenced sample consisted of naive CD4+ T cells from PBMCs. This sample's subset: CD45RA+ positively selected. All receptors come from a man between 18 and 35 years old in good health. Some clones in this sample may be carry-over from other donors' samples.

The table lists this clone with a few counts. A clone one base away is much larger, so this may be a read error. This sample also contains other DNA sequences that code for the same CDR3. The chain has TRBV5-1 and TRBJ2-5; D gene ambiguous. V gave up 0 bases and J gave up 5 bases, with 2 bases separating them. CDR1 and CDR2 (germline): SGHRS, YFSETQ. This CDR3 spans 11 amino acids. Here the CDR3 reads CASSLDETQYF. The CDR3 DNA follows: TGCGCCAGCAGCTTGGATGAGACCCAGTACTTC. Using reference TRBV5-1 and TRBJ2-5 for the parts outside the CDR3, the full variable domain is KAGVTQTPRYLIKTRGQQVTLSCSPISGHRSVSWYQQTPGQGLQFLFEYFSETQRNKGNFPGRFSGRQFSNSRSEMNVSTLELGDSALYLCASSLDETQYFGPGTRLLVL.

This chain joins TRBV30 and TRBJ2-3; 10 positions agree with TRBD2. V lost 2 bases and J lost 4; bases outside the gene matches: 3. Germline V gives CDR1 GTSNPN, CDR2 SVGIG (reference sequence). This CDR3 contains 14 residues. The DNA of the CDR3 is TGTGCCTGGAGTAAGCGGGAGGGTGCAGATACGCAGTATTTT. It encodes CAWSKREGADTQYF.

The chain uses TRBV6-5 and TRBJ1-2, with 9 positions matching TRBD1. The ends lost 6 bases at V and 5 bases at J; junction bases unmatched: 10. This CDR3 is built from 15 residues. Looked up from germline, CDR1 is MNHEY and CDR2 is SVGAGI. CDR3: CASSPTGQGGYGYTF. The CDR3 DNA is TGTGCCAGCAGCCCAACGGGACAGGGCGGATATGGCTACACCTTC.

The chain joins TRBV5-1 to TRBJ2-7; 9 bases line up with TRBD2. Germline CDR1 is SGHRS and CDR2 is YFSETQ. The CDR3 spans 15 residues. Trimming removed 4 bases from V and 7 bases from J; junction bases left unmatched: 12. The CDR3 DNA reads as TGCGCCAGCAGCCTGGGTGCGGGAGGGCCTGAAGAGCAGTACTTC. Translated: CASSLGAGGPEEQYF.

The chain is built from TRBV19 and TRBJ2-1; no definite D call. V lost 7 bases and J lost 7, with 17 bases in between. This CDR3 has 14 amino acids. Germline loops: CDR1 LNHDA, CDR2 SQIVND (reference sequence). The CDR3 is CASTFSGPWNEQFF. The DNA of the CDR3 is TGTGCCAGTACCTTCTCGGGCCCTTGGAATGAGCAGTTCTTC.

The chain joins TRBV14 to TRBJ2-5; unclear D gene. Germline CDR1 SGHDN, CDR2 FVKESK. Trimming cost V 4 bases and J 5 bases, with 8 bases left between them. This CDR3 contains 12 residues. The CDR3 DNA reads as TGTGCCAGCAGCCTAAACTCGGAGACCCAGTACTTC. Its protein is CASSLNSETQYF.

This clone was picked up a small number of times. The genes are TRBV30 and TRBJ1-5; no reliable D call. Germline V lookup: CDR1 GTSNPN, CDR2 SVGIG (reference sequence). The CDR3 covers 12 residues. Trimming stripped 0 bases from V and 5 bases from J, with 5 bases between. The CDR3 sequence is CAWSVSDQPQHF. CDR3 sequence (DNA): TGTGCCTGGAGTGTCTCCGATCAGCCCCAGCATTTT.

V gene TRBV28 combines with J gene TRBJ1-1, with no clear D. Germline V gene lookup returns CDR1 MDHEN and CDR2 SYDVKM. This CDR3 has 12 residues. V lost 5 bases, J lost 8 bases, and 12 bases lay in between. In DNA, the CDR3 is TGTGCCAGCAGTGTAGAAAGACGGGAAGCTTTCTTT. Translated, it gives CASSVERREAFF.

The chain recombines TRBV29-1 with TRBJ2-1; 9 bases are shared with TRBD2. Germline V gene sequence: CDR1 SQVTM, CDR2 ANQGSEA. This CDR3 is 14 amino acids long. V dropped 5 bases and J dropped 6; count of bases not matched to a gene: 8. The CDR3 loop is CSVRGTSSSNEQFF. CDR3 nucleotide sequence: TGCAGCGTTAGGGGGACTAGCAGCTCCAATGAGCAGTTCTTC.

The rearrangement joins TRBV30 to TRBJ1-6; D uncertain. The CDR3 is made up of 15 amino acids. Germline values: CDR1 GTSNPN, CDR2 SVGIG (reference sequence). Trimming cost V 0 bases and J 4 bases, with 10 bases left between them. CDR3 nucleotide sequence: TGTGCCTGGAGTGTAGATACTGTATATAATTCACCCCTCCACTTT. It codes for CAWSVDTVYNSPLHF. The full variable domain, with the rest looked up from reference TRBV30 and TRBJ1-6, is SQTIHQWPATLVQPVGSPLSLECTVEGTSNPNLYWYRQAAGRGLQLLFYSVGIGQISSEVPQNLSASRPQDRQFILSSKKLLLSDSGFYLCAWSVDTVYNSPLHFGNGTRLTVT.